These T cell receptor beta chains were read from a single sample in a study of T-cell memory formation after mild COVID-19. TCRdb reanalysed the 5' RACE reads using MiXCR and keeps one entry per CDR3 protein. Altogether roughly 500,000 distinct CDR3 sequences are present, roughly 22% being singletons, with the ten largest covering under 15%. The sequenced sample was PBMCs or a T cell subset sorted from them (not recorded which). The receptors were gathered from an adult woman who had mild COVID-19 (a few samples of this study predate the infection). Cell type and time point are not known. Both conserved end residues are part of each CDR3. The D gene is left open where the match is weak. Some rows have no size entry. The others give once, few or many, or a class for an expanded clone.

J: TRBJ2-3; V: TRBV5-1; D: -; size: few; DNA: TGCGCCAGCAGCTTGGGAGGGACTCGAACGCAGTATTTT; CDR3: CASSLGGTRTQYF
J: TRBJ2-7; V: TRBV3-1; D: TRBD1; size: -; DNA: TGTGCCAGCAGCCAAGCGGGACAGGGGGCGCGCGAGCAGTACTTC; CDR3: CASSQAGQGAREQYF
J: TRBJ2-7; V: TRBV5-4; D: TRBD2; size: -; DNA: TGTGCCAGCAGCCTCAAGCGGGAGAGGGGGTACGAGCAGTACTTC; CDR3: CASSLKRERGYEQYF
J: TRBJ2-7; V: TRBV12-3/TRBV12-4; D: TRBD2; size: few; DNA: TGTGCCAGCAGTTTAAGGGCAGCGGGAGGGCACGAGCAGTACTTC; CDR3: CASSLRAAGGHEQYF
J: TRBJ1-1; V: TRBV5-1; D: -; size: -; DNA: TGCGCCAGCTCGACAGGTGAGAACACTGAAGCTTTCTTT; CDR3: CASSTGENTEAFF
J: TRBJ2-1; V: TRBV15; D: -; size: few; DNA: TGTGCCACCAGCACAGATATGAGGGCCCTATACAATGAGCAGTTCTTC; CDR3: CATSTDMRALYNEQFF
J: TRBJ1-4; V: TRBV25-1; D: -; size: -; DNA: TGTGCCAGCAGTCCCTCCGGGGATCTAGCCGAAAAACTGTTTTTT; CDR3: CASSPSGDLAEKLFF
J: TRBJ2-1; V: TRBV5-1; D: -; size: -; DNA: TGCGCCAGCAGCTTGATGGGACTGGTCGATGAGCAGTTCTTC; CDR3: CASSLMGLVDEQFF
J: TRBJ2-7; V: TRBV15; D: -; size: -; DNA: TGTGCCACCAGCAAGGCTGCCCTCGGGAACGAGCAGTACTTC; CDR3: CATSKAALGNEQYF
J: TRBJ1-5; V: TRBV10-3; D: TRBD1; size: few; DNA: TGTGCCACCTCTAGGACAGGGGTCAATCAGCCCCAGCATTTT; CDR3: CATSRTGVNQPQHF
J: TRBJ2-1; V: TRBV24-1; D: TRBD2; size: -; DNA: TGTGCCACCAGTGATCCCAGCGGGGGGGCTAACCCCTACAATGAGCAGTTCTTC; CDR3: CATSDPSGGANPYNEQFF
J: TRBJ2-2; V: TRBV7-9; D: -; size: few; DNA: TGTGCCCTGGGCGAGGGTTTCGCGAACACCGGGGAGCTGTTTTTT; CDR3: CALGEGFANTGELFF
J: TRBJ2-7; V: TRBV10-3; D: -; size: -; DNA: TGTGCCATCAGCGAGGTCCCAGGGGACTCCTACGAGCAGTACTTC; CDR3: CAISEVPGDSYEQYF
J: TRBJ1-1; V: TRBV9; D: -; size: few; DNA: TGTGCCAGCAGCCCCGGGGACCGTATGAACACTGAAGCTTTCTTT; CDR3: CASSPGDRMNTEAFF
J: TRBJ1-6; V: TRBV7-2; D: -; size: many; DNA: TGTGCCAGCAGCTTTTCAGGACTGGCTAATTCACCCCTCCACTTT; CDR3: CASSFSGLANSPLHF
J: TRBJ2-3; V: TRBV6-5; D: -; size: few; DNA: TGTGCCAGCAGTTACTCGCGGGCAGCTACCCAGCGGACGCAGTATTTT; CDR3: CASSYSRAATQRTQYF
J: TRBJ2-6; V: TRBV11-2; D: -; size: few; DNA: TGTGCCAGCAGCGATCCGGTCTCTGGGGCCAACGTCCTGACTTTC; CDR3: CASSDPVSGANVLTF
J: TRBJ2-2; V: TRBV7-6; D: TRBD1; size: few; DNA: TGTGCCAGCAGCTTACCCCAGGGGGCTAACACCGGGGAGCTGTTTTTT; CDR3: CASSLPQGANTGELFF
J: TRBJ1-1; V: TRBV10-3; D: -; size: -; DNA: TGTGCCACCCACTCCCAGGGTTCTGAAGCTTTCTTT; CDR3: CATHSQGSEAFF
J: TRBJ2-3; V: TRBV11-2; D: -; size: -; DNA: TGTGCCAGCAGCTTAGTACCCCTCGGGACGGGGAACACAGATACGAAGTATTTT; CDR3: CASSLVPLGTGNTDTKYF
J: TRBJ1-2; V: TRBV20-1; D: TRBD1; size: few; DNA: TGCAGTGCTAGAGATCGCGACAGGGGGGATTATGGCTACACCTTC; CDR3: CSARDRDRGDYGYTF
J: TRBJ2-7; V: TRBV6-5; D: -; size: -; DNA: TGTGCCAGCAGTTACTGGGATGAGGGGTATAAGCAGTACTTC; CDR3: CASSYWDEGYKQYF
J: TRBJ1-2; V: TRBV5-5; D: -; size: few; DNA: TGTGCCAGCAGCTTGGATGTGGACAGCCGCTATGGCTACACCTTC; CDR3: CASSLDVDSRYGYTF
J: TRBJ2-1; V: TRBV4-3; D: -; size: few; DNA: TGCGCCAGCAGCCAAGCCGCGGACCTACAGAATGAGCAGTTCTTC; CDR3: CASSQAADLQNEQFF
J: TRBJ1-1; V: TRBV5-1; D: -; size: few; DNA: TGCGCCAGCAGCCGGGCGCCAGGACAGATGAACACTGAAGCTTTCTTT; CDR3: CASSRAPGQMNTEAFF
J: TRBJ2-3; V: TRBV27; D: TRBD2; size: -; DNA: TGTGCCAGCAGTTTGAACCGGGACTACACAGATACGCAGTATTTT; CDR3: CASSLNRDYTDTQYF
J: TRBJ2-1; V: TRBV3-1; D: -; size: -; DNA: TGTGCCAGCAGCCAAGTCCCCAGGAATGAGCAGTTCTTC; CDR3: CASSQVPRNEQFF
J: TRBJ2-1; V: TRBV6-6; D: TRBD1; size: -; DNA: TGTGCCAGCAGTTACTCGGCAGGGGGCAAGAATGAGCAGTTCTTC; CDR3: CASSYSAGGKNEQFF
J: TRBJ1-1; V: TRBV5-6; D: -; size: -; DNA: TGTGCCAGCAGCCCTTTACTTGGGCGGGTTGAGACTGAAGCTTTCTTT; CDR3: CASSPLLGRVETEAFF
J: TRBJ2-3; V: TRBV30; D: -; size: -; DNA: TGTGCCTGGAGAACCGGGACACGGGGCACAGATACGCAGTATTTT; CDR3: CAWRTGTRGTDTQYF
J: TRBJ2-1; V: TRBV24-1; D: -; size: -; DNA: TGTGCCACCCAGGCAGGGGTGCCCTACAATGAGCAGTTCTTC; CDR3: CATQAGVPYNEQFF
J: TRBJ2-3; V: TRBV4-1; D: -; size: many; DNA: TGCGCCAGCAGCCAAGAAGAACGGGGTGGCACAGATACGCAGTATTTT; CDR3: CASSQEERGGTDTQYF
J: TRBJ2-7; V: TRBV5-1; D: -; size: -; DNA: TGCGCCAGCAGCTCCTCCGGGACTCCGGGACTCTACGAGCAGTACTTC; CDR3: CASSSSGTPGLYEQYF
J: TRBJ2-3; V: TRBV24-1; D: -; size: -; DNA: TGTGCCACCAGTGATAATGGGGGGAGCACAGATACGCAGTATTTT; CDR3: CATSDNGGSTDTQYF
J: TRBJ2-5; V: TRBV12-3/TRBV12-4; D: -; size: -; DNA: TGTGCCAGCAGTTTACGAAGGCAGGGAGAGACCCAGTACTTC; CDR3: CASSLRRQGETQYF
J: TRBJ1-1; V: TRBV6-5; D: TRBD1; size: many; DNA: TGTGCCAGCAGTCTACAGGGGGCCACTGAAGCTTTCTTT; CDR3: CASSLQGATEAFF
J: TRBJ2-1; V: TRBV10-3; D: TRBD2; size: many; DNA: TGTGCCATCCGTGGACTAGCGGGAGGCCCCCACAATGAGCAGTTCTTC; CDR3: CAIRGLAGGPHNEQFF
J: TRBJ1-1; V: TRBV5-1; D: -; size: -; DNA: TGCGCCAGCAGGATGGTAGGGGGGAACACTGAAGCTTTCTTT; CDR3: CASRMVGGNTEAFF
J: TRBJ1-4; V: TRBV12-3/TRBV12-4; D: -; size: few; DNA: TGTGCCAGCAGTTTAGGGGCAACGGAAAAACTGTTTTTT; CDR3: CASSLGATEKLFF
J: TRBJ1-6; V: TRBV3-1; D: -; size: -; DNA: TGTGCCAGCAGTGACAGTAATTCACCCCTCCACTTT; CDR3: CASSDSNSPLHF
J: TRBJ2-5; V: TRBV20-1; D: -; size: -; DNA: TGCAGTGCTAGAGAGGCGGGACACAGACAAGAGACCCAGTACTTC; CDR3: CSAREAGHRQETQYF
J: TRBJ2-2; V: TRBV3-1; D: TRBD1; size: -; DNA: TGTGCCAGCAGCCCTCGGGACAGGGGGCATACCGGGGAGCTGTTTTTT; CDR3: CASSPRDRGHTGELFF
J: TRBJ2-3; V: TRBV19; D: TRBD2; size: -; DNA: TGTGCCAGTAGTTCGGGACTAGCGGCCGTCACAGATACGCAGTATTTT; CDR3: CASSSGLAAVTDTQYF